The next 18 T cell receptor beta chains were all read from a single sample in a study of T cells in narcolepsy. Method: immunoSEQ multiplex PCR; TCRdb's copy keeps in-frame clones and lacks some. The table includes around 28,000 clones, roughly 78% detected once. Sequences were obtained from CD45RA- memory CD4+ T cells from PBMCs. These receptors were collected from a human donor with narcolepsy.

The chain is built from TRBV29-1 and TRBJ2-7, with a tentative D call TRBD1 (5 bases). Germline CDR1 SQVTM, CDR2 ANQGSEA. The V end lost 4 bases, the J end lost 3 bases, and 10 bases lay between the germline ends. CDR3 length equals 12 residues. Here the CDR3 reads CSVVGAYYEQYF. The CDR3, as DNA: TGCAGCGTTGTAGGGGCCTACTACGAGCAGTACTTC.

This clone occurred a few times. The chain employs TRBV19 and TRBJ1-1; 8 bases map to TRBD1. Trimming cost V 7 bases and J 6 bases; bases outside gene matches: 13. Looked up from germline, CDR1 is LNHDA and CDR2 is SQIVND (reference sequence). There are 15 residues in the CDR3. CDR3 residues: CASITTGGMPSEAFF. CDR3 bases: TGTGCCAGTATCACAACAGGGGGTATGCCTTCTGAAGCTTTCTTT.

This clone came up a few times. This chain joins TRBV19 and TRBJ1-5; 8 positions match TRBD1. J was trimmed by 3 bases and V by 7 bases; bases with no gene match: 5. The CDR3 has 14 amino acids. Germline V gene lookup returns CDR1 LNHDA and CDR2 SQIVND (reference sequence). Here the CDR3 DNA reads TGTGCCAGTACAGGGGGCGAAAACAATCAGCCCCAGCATTTT. This translates into CASTGGENNQPQHF.

This clone showed up just once. The gene calls are TRBV19 and TRBJ1-3; 8 nucleotides align to TRBD1. The germline gives CDR1 LNHDA, CDR2 SQIVND (reference sequence). The V and J ends lost 5 bases and 5 bases, in that order; junction bases with no gene match: 8. The CDR3 is 15 residues long. The CDR3 loop is CASSASQGARNTIYF. In DNA, the CDR3 is TGTGCCAGTAGTGCTTCTCAGGGGGCGAGAAACACCATATATTTT. The complete variable domain, with remaining parts taken from reference TRBV19 and TRBJ1-3, reads DGGITQSPKYLFRKEGQNVTLSCEQNLNHDAMYWYRQDPGQGLRLIYYSQIVNDFQKGDIAEGYSVSREKKESFPLTVTSAQKNPTAFYLCASSASQGARNTIYFGEGSWLTVV.

The V call is TRBV19, the J call TRBJ2-3, with D maybe TRBD2 (6 bases). The germline V and J ends were trimmed by 10 bases and 1 base, with 12 bases remaining between them. Germline assignment: CDR1 LNHDA and CDR2 SQIVND (reference sequence). This CDR3 has 13 residues. The CDR3 DNA is TGTGCCACCGGGGGATCTGGCACAGATACGCAGTATTTT. This sequence encodes CATGGSGTDTQYF.

The V gene is TRBV18, the J gene TRBJ1-5; 7 bases line up with TRBD1. The germline CDR1 and CDR2 sequences are KGHSH and LQKENI. This CDR3 comprises 14 residues. V shed 6 bases and J 6 bases; nucleotides not matched to a gene: 8. CDR3 in DNA: TGTGCCAGCTCCTACGACCAGGGGGGTCAGCCCCAGCATTTT. Translation gives CASSYDQGGQPQHF.

This chain joins TRBV5-1 and TRBJ2-4, with D perhaps TRBD1 or TRBD2 (5 bases each). Germline CDR1 and CDR2: SGHRS and YFSETQ. This CDR3 comprises 15 residues. Trimming pared 4 bases from V and 6 bases from J, leaving 17 bases between. DNA of the CDR3: TGCGCCAGCAGCGTATCAGGGAGTCGGTCAAACATTCAGTACTTC. Translating it yields CASSVSGSRSNIQYF.

CDR3 amino acids: CASRTDRGISPLHF. CDR3 in DNA: TGTGCCAGTAGGACGGACAGGGGGATTTCACCCCTCCACTTT. V usage is TRBV19 and J usage is TRBJ1-6; 10 bases map to TRBD1. The CDR3 spans 14 residues. Trimming cost V 6 bases and J 9 bases; bases outside gene matches: 5. Germline V gene lookup returns CDR1 LNHDA and CDR2 SQIVND (reference sequence).

The chain joins TRBV29-1 to TRBJ1-2; TRBD1 might be the D (5 bases). Between the trimmed V and J ends, which lost 1 base and 5 bases, there was a span of 14 bases. This CDR3 is built from 14 residues. Germline loops: CDR1 SQVTM, CDR2 ANQGSEA. This chain's CDR3 is CSVEVLDRLYGYTF. CDR3 DNA: TGCAGCGTTGAAGTCCTAGACAGACTTTATGGCTACACCTTC.

The chain couples TRBV19 to TRBJ1-5; no clear D gene. This CDR3 is built from 12 residues. Per the germline V gene, CDR1 is LNHDA and CDR2 is SQIVND (reference sequence). Trimming cost V 7 bases and J 6 bases, with 10 bases left between them. In nucleotides, the CDR3 is TGTGCCAGTACCTACAGAGGTCAGCCCCAGCATTTT. Translated: CASTYRGQPQHF.

This clone appeared a few times. This chain joins TRBV2 and TRBJ1-1; no definite D call. V shed 5 bases and J shed 2 bases, with 9 bases lying between them. This CDR3 has 13 residues. CDR1 SNHLY and CDR2 FYNNEI come from the germline V gene. DNA of the CDR3: TGTGCCAGCAGTCGAGACCGAAACACTGAAGCTTTCTTT. This sequence encodes CASSRDRNTEAFF. The variable domain in full, completed from reference TRBV2 and TRBJ1-1, reads EPEVTQTPSHQVTQMGQEVILRCVPISNHLYFYWYRQILGQKVEFLVSFYNNEISEKSEIFDDQFSVERPDGSNFTLKIRSTKLEDSAMYFCASSRDRNTEAFFGQGTRLTVV.

This clone was seen more than once but under ten times. The V and J genes are TRBV6-5 and TRBJ1-4; TRBD1 matches 9 bases. Germline V CDR1 and CDR2: MNHEY, SVGAGI. CDR3 length equals 13 residues. With V trimmed by 6 bases and J by 10 bases, 6 bases remained unmatched. CDR3 in amino acids: CASRGTGRGKLFF. In DNA form, the CDR3 reads TGTGCCAGCAGAGGGACAGGGAGGGGAAAACTGTTTTTT.

This chain uses TRBV18 with TRBJ2-6; D gene ambiguous. The CDR3 runs 15 residues. V was cut by 6 bases and J by 0 bases, with 9 bases left in between. Germline V CDR1 and CDR2: KGHSH, LQKENI. CDR3 DNA: TGTGCCAGCTCGCCGACTGTCTCTGGGGCCAACGTCCTGACTTTC. Translating gives CASSPTVSGANVLTF.

The chain links TRBV27 to TRBJ2-2, with a possible D match to TRBD2 (6 bases). Germline V CDR1 and CDR2: MNHEY, SMNVEV (reference sequence). V was pared by 3 bases and J by 1 base, with 12 bases between. The CDR3 loop spans 16 amino acids. CDR3 sequence reads: CASSLRWTKNTGELFF. CDR3 sequence (DNA): TGTGCCAGCAGTTTGAGGTGGACTAAGAACACCGGGGAGCTGTTTTTT.

This chain uses TRBV25-1 with TRBJ1-5; D gene ambiguous. The CDR3 is 12 residues long. V lost 5 bases, J lost 4 bases, and 6 bases lay in between. From germline, CDR1 is MGHDK and CDR2 SYGVNS. The CDR3 protein is CASSPGNQPQHF. Written as DNA, the CDR3 is TGTGCCAGCAGTCCGGGAAATCAGCCCCAGCATTTT.

This clone occurred a few times. The chain has TRBV27 and TRBJ1-3; no firm D call. The CDR3 contains 15 residues. Germline V gene sequence: CDR1 MNHEY, CDR2 SMNVEV (reference sequence). The V end lost 2 bases, the J end lost 1 base, and 9 bases lay between the germline ends. CDR3 in amino acids: CASSLLSGSGNTIYF. CDR3 in DNA: TGTGCCAGCAGTTTACTCAGCGGTTCTGGAAACACCATATATTTT.

J is TRBJ2-5 and V is TRBV10-1, with D tentatively TRBD2 (6 bases). Germline V gene data show CDR1 as WNHNN and CDR2 as SYGVQD (reference sequence). The CDR3 has 14 amino acids. Trimming took off 6 bases at V and 5 bases at J, with 16 bases between the two ends. DNA of the CDR3: TGCGCCAGCAGCCGCGGGGAGTTTGGGGAGACCCAGTACTTC. This sequence encodes CASSRGEFGETQYF.

The rearrangement links TRBV5-1 to TRBJ2-3; 8 positions match TRBD2. The germline gives CDR1 SGHRS, CDR2 YFSETQ. This CDR3 contains 16 residues. Losses at the gene ends were 1 base for V and 2 bases for J; bases not matched to a gene: 6. This chain's CDR3 is CASSLKAGDSTDTQYF. As DNA, the CDR3 is TGCGCCAGCAGCTTGAAAGCGGGGGACTCCACAGATACGCAGTATTTT.